This TCR beta chain is drawn from a study of HIV-infected patients and healthy controls. All unsorted peripheral T cells were captured because whole blood was used without fractionation. Reverse transcription used 450 to 500 ng RNA and constant-region primers for alpha and beta. Separate chain-specific third strand synthesis with multiplexing indices produced the alpha and beta libraries. TCRdb processed the 5' RACE reads anew with MiXCR; each CDR3 protein has one entry. The data contain approximately 22,000 distinct CDR3 sequences, approximately 7.7% of them singletons. This clonotype was seen repeatedly, ten times or more. This CDR3 spans 14 amino acids. V was pared by 4 bases and J by 1 base, with 10 bases between. In germline, CDR1 is LGHDT, CDR2 YNNKEL (reference sequence).

This chain connects TRBV3-1 to TRBJ1-1, with D possibly matching TRBD1 (6 bases). The sequencing sample was made of blood. The receptor was derived from an adult in good health. CDR3: CASSLGGSNTEAFF. The CDR3, as DNA: TGTGCCAGCAGCCTAGGGGGATCGAACACTGAAGCTTTCTTT.